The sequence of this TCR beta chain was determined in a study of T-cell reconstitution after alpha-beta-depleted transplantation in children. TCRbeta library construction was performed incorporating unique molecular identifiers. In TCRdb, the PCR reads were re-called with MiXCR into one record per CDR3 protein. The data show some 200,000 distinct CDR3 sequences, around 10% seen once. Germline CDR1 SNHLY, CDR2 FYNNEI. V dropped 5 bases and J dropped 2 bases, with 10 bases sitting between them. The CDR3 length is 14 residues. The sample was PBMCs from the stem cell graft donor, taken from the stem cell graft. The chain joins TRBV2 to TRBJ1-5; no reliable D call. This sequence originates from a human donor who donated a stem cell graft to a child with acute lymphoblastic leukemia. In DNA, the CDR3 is TGTGCCAGCAGTCGGGGTCCGGGCAATCAGCCCCAGCATTTT. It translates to CASSRGPGNQPQHF.